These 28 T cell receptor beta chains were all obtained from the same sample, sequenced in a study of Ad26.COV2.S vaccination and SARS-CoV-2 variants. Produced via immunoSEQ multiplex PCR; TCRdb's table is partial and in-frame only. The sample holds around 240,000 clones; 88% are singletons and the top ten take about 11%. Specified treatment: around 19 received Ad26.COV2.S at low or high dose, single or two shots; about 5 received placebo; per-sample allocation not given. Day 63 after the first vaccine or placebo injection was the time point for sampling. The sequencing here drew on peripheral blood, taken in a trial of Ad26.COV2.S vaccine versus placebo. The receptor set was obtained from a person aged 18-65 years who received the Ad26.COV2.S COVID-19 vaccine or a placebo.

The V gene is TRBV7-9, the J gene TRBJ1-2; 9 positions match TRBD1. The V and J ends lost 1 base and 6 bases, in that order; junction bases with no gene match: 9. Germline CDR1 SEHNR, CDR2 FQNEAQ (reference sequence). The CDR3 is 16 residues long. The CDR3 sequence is CASSLDSGTGINGYTF. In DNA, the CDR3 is TGTGCCAGCAGCTTAGATTCGGGGACAGGGATTAATGGCTACACCTTC.

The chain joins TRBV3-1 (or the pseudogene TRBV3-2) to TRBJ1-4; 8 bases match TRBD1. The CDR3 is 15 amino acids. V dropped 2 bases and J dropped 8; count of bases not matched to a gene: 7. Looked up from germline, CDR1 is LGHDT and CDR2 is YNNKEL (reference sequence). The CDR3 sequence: CASSQYGTGEEKLFF. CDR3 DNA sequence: TGTGCCAGCAGCCAATATGGGACAGGAGAGGAAAAACTGTTTTTT.

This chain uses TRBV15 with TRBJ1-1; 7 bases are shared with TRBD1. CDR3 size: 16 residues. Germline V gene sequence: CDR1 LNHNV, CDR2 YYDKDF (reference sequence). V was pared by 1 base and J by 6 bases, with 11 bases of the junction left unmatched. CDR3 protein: CATSRVPGGLGSEAFF. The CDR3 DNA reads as TGTGCCACCAGCAGAGTCCCAGGGGGACTAGGGTCTGAAGCTTTCTTT.

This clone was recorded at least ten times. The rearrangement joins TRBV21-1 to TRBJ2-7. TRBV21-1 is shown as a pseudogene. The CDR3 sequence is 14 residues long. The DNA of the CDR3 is TGTGCCAGCAGCAAAGGGGGACGGGTCTACGAGCAGTACTTC. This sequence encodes CASSKGGRVYEQYF.

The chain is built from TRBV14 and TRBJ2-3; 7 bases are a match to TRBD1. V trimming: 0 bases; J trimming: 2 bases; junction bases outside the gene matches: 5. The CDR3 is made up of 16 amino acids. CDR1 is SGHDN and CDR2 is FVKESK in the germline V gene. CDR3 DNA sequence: TGTGCCAGCAGCCAAGAAAGGGACAGAGACACAGATACGCAGTATTTT. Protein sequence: CASSQERDRDTDTQYF.

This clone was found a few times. The CDR3 DNA reads as TGTGCCACCAGTGACCTCGACAGGGGAGGGTACAATGAGCAGTTCTTC. Protein product: CATSDLDRGGYNEQFF. The genes are TRBV24-1 and TRBJ2-1; D perhaps matches TRBD1 (8 bases). V was trimmed by 4 bases and J by 4 bases, leaving 16 bases between them. The CDR3 consists of 16 residues. Germline V gene data show CDR1 as KGHDR and CDR2 as SFDVKD.

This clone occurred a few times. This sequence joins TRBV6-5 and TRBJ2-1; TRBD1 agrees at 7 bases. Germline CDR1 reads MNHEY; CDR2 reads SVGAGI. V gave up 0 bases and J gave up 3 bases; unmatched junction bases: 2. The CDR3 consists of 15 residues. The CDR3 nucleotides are TGTGCCAGCAGTTACTCGGGACAGTACTACAATGAGCAGTTCTTC. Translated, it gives CASSYSGQYYNEQFF.

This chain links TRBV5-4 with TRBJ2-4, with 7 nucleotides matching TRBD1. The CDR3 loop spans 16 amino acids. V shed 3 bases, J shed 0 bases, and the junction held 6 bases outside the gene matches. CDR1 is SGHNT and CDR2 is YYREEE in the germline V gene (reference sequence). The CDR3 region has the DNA TGTGCCAGCAGCTGGGGGACAGATCTAGCCAAAAACATTCAGTACTTC. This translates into CASSWGTDLAKNIQYF.

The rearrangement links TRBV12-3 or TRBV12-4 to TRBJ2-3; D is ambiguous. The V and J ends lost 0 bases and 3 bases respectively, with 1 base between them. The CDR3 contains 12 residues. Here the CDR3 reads CASSLATDTQYF. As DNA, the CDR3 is TGTGCCAGCAGTTTAGCTACAGATACGCAGTATTTT.

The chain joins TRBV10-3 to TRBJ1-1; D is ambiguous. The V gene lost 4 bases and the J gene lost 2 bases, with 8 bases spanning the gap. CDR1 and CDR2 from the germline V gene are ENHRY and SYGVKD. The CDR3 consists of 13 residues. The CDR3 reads CAISVTANTEAFF. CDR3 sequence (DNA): TGTGCCATCAGTGTAACAGCTAACACTGAAGCTTTCTTT.

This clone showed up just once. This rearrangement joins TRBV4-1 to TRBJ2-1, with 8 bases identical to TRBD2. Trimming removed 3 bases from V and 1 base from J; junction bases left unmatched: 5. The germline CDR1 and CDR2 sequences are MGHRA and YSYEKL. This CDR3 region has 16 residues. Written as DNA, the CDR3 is TGCGCCAGCAGCCACAGGACTAGCCGTTCCTACAATGAGCAGTTCTTC. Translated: CASSHRTSRSYNEQFF.

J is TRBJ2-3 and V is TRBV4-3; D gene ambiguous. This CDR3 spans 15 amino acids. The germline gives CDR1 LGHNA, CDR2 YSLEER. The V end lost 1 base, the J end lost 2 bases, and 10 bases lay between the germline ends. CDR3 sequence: CASSQGSHDTDTQYF. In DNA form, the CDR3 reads TGCGCCAGCAGCCAAGGTTCGCATGACACAGATACGCAGTATTTT.

Here the CDR3 reads CASSSRDVRGSYEQYF. In DNA, the CDR3 is TGCGCCAGCAGCTCCCGCGACGTAAGAGGGTCCTACGAGCAGTACTTC. The chain uses TRBV5-1 and TRBJ2-7; a possible D gene is TRBD2 (5 bases). The germline gives CDR1 SGHRS, CDR2 YFSETQ. This CDR3 contains 16 residues. V was cut by 3 bases and J by 1 base, with 17 bases left in between.

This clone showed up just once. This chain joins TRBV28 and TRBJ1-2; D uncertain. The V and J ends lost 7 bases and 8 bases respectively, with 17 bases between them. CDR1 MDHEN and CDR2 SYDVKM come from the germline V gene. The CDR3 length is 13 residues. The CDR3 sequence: CASTPQRLYGYTF. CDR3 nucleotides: TGTGCCAGCACCCCCCAGAGGCTTTACGGCTACACCTTC.

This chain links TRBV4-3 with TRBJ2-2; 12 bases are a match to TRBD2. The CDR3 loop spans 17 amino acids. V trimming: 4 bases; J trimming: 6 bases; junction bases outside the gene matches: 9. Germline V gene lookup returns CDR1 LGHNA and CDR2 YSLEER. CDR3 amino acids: CASSRRGLAGFAGELFF. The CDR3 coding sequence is TGCGCCAGCAGCCGTCGGGGACTAGCGGGTTTCGCCGGGGAGCTGTTTTTT.

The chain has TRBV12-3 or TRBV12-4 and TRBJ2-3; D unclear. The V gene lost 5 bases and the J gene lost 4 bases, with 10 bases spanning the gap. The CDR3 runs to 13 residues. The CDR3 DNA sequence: TGTGCCAGCAGTCCAGAATTACCAGATACGCAGTATTTT. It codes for CASSPELPDTQYF.

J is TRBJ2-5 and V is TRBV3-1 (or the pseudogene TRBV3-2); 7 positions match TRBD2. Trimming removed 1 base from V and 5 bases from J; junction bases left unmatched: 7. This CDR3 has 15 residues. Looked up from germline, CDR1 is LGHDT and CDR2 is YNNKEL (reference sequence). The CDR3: CASSQVPTSRETQYF. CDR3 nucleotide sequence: TGTGCCAGCAGCCAAGTCCCGACTAGCAGGGAGACCCAGTACTTC.

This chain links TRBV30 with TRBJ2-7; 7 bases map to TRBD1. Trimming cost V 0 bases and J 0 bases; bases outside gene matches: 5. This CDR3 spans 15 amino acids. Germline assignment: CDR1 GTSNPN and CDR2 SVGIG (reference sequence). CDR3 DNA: TGTGCCTGGAGTGTCGGGACAGCAGCCTCCTACGAGCAGTACTTC. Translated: CAWSVGTAASYEQYF. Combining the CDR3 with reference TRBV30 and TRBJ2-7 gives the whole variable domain SQTIHQWPATLVQPVGSPLSLECTVEGTSNPNLYWYRQAAGRGLQLLFYSVGIGQISSEVPQNLSASRPQDRQFILSSKKLLLSDSGFYLCAWSVGTAASYEQYFGPGTRLTVT.

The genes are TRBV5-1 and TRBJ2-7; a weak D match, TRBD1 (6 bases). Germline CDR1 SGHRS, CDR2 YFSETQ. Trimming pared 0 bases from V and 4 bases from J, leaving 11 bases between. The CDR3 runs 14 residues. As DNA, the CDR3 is TGCGCCAGCAGCTTGGGTCAGGGGCCGTACGAGCAGTACTTC. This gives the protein CASSLGQGPYEQYF.

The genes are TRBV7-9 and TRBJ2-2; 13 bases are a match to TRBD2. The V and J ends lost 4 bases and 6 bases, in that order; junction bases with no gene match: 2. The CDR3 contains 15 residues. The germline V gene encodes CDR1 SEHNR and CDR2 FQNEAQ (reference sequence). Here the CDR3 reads CASSSGLAGPGELFF. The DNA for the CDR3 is TGTGCCAGCAGCTCGGGACTAGCGGGACCCGGGGAGCTGTTTTTT.

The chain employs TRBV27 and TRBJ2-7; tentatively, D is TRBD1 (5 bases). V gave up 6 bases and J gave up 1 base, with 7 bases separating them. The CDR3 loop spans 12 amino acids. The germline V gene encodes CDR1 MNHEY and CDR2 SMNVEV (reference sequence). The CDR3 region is CASRDNSYEQYF. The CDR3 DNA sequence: TGTGCCAGCAGGGACAATTCCTACGAGCAGTACTTC.

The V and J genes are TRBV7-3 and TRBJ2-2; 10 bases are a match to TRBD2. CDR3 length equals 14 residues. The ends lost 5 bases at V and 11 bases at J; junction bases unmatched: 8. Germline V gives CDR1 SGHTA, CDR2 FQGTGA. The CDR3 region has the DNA TGTGCCAGCAGCCTCCGGACTAGCGGTCCCGAGCTGTTTTTT. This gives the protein CASSLRTSGPELFF. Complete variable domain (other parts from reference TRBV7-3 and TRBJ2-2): GAGVSQTPSNKVTEKGKYVELRCDPISGHTALYWYRQSLGQGPEFLIYFQGTGAADDSGLPNDRFFAVRPEGSVSTLKIQRTERGDSAVYLCASSLRTSGPELFFGEGSRLTVL.

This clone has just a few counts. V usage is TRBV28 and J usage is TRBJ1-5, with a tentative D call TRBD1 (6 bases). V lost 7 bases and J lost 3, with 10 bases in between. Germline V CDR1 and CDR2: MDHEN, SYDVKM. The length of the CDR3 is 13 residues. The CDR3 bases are TGTGCCAGCACTAACAGGGACAATCAGCCCCAGCATTTT. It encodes CASTNRDNQPQHF. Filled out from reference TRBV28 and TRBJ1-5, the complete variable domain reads DVKVTQSSRYLVKRTGEKVFLECVQDMDHENMFWYRQDPGLGLRLIYFSYDVKMKEKGDIPEGYSVSREKKERFSLILESASTNQTSMYLCASTNRDNQPQHFGDGTRLSIL.

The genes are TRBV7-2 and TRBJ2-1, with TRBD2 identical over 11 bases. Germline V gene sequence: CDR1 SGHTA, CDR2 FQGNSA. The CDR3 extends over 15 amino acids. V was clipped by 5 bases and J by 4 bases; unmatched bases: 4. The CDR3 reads CASSRTSGPYNEQFF. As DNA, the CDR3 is TGTGCCAGCAGCCGGACTAGCGGGCCTTACAATGAGCAGTTCTTC. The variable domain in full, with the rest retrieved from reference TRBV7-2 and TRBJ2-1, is GAGVSQSPSNKVTEKGKDVELRCDPISGHTALYWYRQSLGQGLEFLIYFQGNSAPDKSGLPSDRFSAERTGGSVSTLTIQRTQQEDSAVYLCASSRTSGPYNEQFFGPGTRLTVL.

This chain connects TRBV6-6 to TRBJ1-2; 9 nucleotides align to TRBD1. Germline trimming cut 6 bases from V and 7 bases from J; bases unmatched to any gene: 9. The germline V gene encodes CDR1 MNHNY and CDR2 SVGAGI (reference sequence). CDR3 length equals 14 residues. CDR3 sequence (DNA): TGTGCCAGCAGCCCCCGGACAGGGGTCGCTGGCTACACCTTC. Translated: CASSPRTGVAGYTF.

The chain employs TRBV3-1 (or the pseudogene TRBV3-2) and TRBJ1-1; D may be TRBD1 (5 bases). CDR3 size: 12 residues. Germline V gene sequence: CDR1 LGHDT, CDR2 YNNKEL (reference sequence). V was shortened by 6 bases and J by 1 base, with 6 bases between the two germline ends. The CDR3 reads CASSTGNTEAFF. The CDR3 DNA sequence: TGTGCCAGCAGTACAGGGAACACTGAAGCTTTCTTT.

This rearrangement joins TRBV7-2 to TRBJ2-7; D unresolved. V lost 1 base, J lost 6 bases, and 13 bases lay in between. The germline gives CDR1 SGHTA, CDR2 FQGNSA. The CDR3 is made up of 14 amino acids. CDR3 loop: CASSLGSEVSEQYF. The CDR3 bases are TGTGCCAGCAGCTTAGGTTCCGAGGTCTCCGAGCAGTACTTC. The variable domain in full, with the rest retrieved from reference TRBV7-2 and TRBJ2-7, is GAGVSQSPSNKVTEKGKDVELRCDPISGHTALYWYRQSLGQGLEFLIYFQGNSAPDKSGLPSDRFSAERTGGSVSTLTIQRTQQEDSAVYLCASSLGSEVSEQYFGPGTRLTVT.

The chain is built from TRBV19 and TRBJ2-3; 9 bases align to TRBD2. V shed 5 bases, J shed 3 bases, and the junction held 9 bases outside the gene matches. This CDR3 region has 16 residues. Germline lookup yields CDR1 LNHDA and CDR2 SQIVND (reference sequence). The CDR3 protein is CASSGGGRGGTDTQYF. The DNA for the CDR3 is TGTGCCAGTAGTGGAGGCGGGAGGGGGGGTACAGATACGCAGTATTTT. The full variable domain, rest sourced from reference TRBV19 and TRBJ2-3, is DGGITQSPKYLFRKEGQNVTLSCEQNLNHDAMYWYRQDPGQGLRLIYYSQIVNDFQKGDIAEGYSVSREKKESFPLTVTSAQKNPTAFYLCASSGGGRGGTDTQYFGPGTRLTVL.